This TCR beta chain appears in the sequencing data of a study of beta chain features in type 1 diabetes. The study, taken as a whole, reports: Junctions at VDJ sites from type 1 diabetes patients had fewer insertions and more deletions. Any role of HLA type in TCRB rearrangement remained unresolved here.

The CDR3 is 15 amino acids. Germline V lookup: CDR1 SGHNT, CDR2 YENEEA. Trimming pared 3 bases from V and 4 bases from J, leaving 14 bases between. Of the isolated RNA, all was reverse transcribed, and so the sequenced material was expressed TCRB transcripts. Sequencing used immunoSEQ multiplex PCR; TCRdb keeps in-frame clones, though not all of them. The repertoire consists of around 250,000 clones, with about 26% occurring once and the leading ten covering around 4%. CD45RO/CCR7/CD25/CD127/CD95/CD27 separated CD4+ naive, central memory, regulatory and stem cell-like memory cells by sorting. This clone was recorded only once. Antigen: not known.

This TCR was sampled from a man between 25 and 39 years old in good health. Sequencing input: central memory CD4+ T cells from blood. This chain joins TRBV11-3 and TRBJ2-3; D uncertain. The DNA for the CDR3 is TGTGCCAGCAGCTTGAAGTATAGGGCGGCAGATACGCAGTATTTT. Amino acids: CASSLKYRAADTQYF. Looking up the rest from reference TRBV11-3 and TRBJ2-3 gives the full variable domain: EAGVVQSPRYKIIEKKQPVAFWCNPISGHNTLYWYLQNLGQGPELLIRYENEEAVDDSQLPKDRFSAERLKGVDSTLKIQPAELGDSAVYLCASSLKYRAADTQYFGPGTRLTVL.